The 5 T cell receptor beta chains below come from one sample, sequenced in a study of cytomegalovirus exposure and HLA in healthy donors. Use of 60 Vbeta and 13 Jbeta primers characterized the PCR. TCRdb's table, derived via immunoSEQ multiplex PCR, lists solely in-frame clones and lacks some. The sample carries about 140,000 clones, roughly 80% recorded once. Sequencing was performed on PBMCs. The receptors were gathered from a woman between 45 and 60 years old in good health and CMV-seropositive.

This chain uses TRBV20-1 with TRBJ1-1; D is undetermined. CDR3 length: 11 amino acids. Trimming cost V 3 bases and J 3 bases, with 5 bases left between them. From germline, CDR1 is DFQATT and CDR2 SNEGSKA (reference sequence). The chain's CDR3 is CSARRDTEAFF. The CDR3 nucleotides are TGCAGTGCTAGGAGGGACACTGAAGCTTTCTTT.

This clone is a singleton in its sample. The chain employs TRBV5-4 and TRBJ2-3, with D possibly TRBD2 on 5 matching bases. The V end was cut by 5 bases, the J end by 5 bases, with 12 bases between. Germline V gene lookup returns CDR1 SGHNT and CDR2 YYREEE (reference sequence). The CDR3 sequence is 13 residues long. The CDR3 DNA reads as TGTGCCAGCAGACTCTGGAGCGGAGATACGCAGTATTTT. Translated, it gives CASRLWSGDTQYF.

The chain joins TRBV2 to TRBJ1-1, with TRBD1 matching over 9 bases. J was trimmed by 2 bases and V by 9 bases; bases with no gene match: 10. CDR3 length equals 15 residues. The germline gives CDR1 SNHLY, CDR2 FYNNEI. CDR3 DNA sequence: TGTGCCAGTTCTGACCCGGGACAGGGAAACACTGAAGCTTTCTTT. Translating it yields CASSDPGQGNTEAFF. The variable domain in full, with the rest retrieved from reference TRBV2 and TRBJ1-1, is EPEVTQTPSHQVTQMGQEVILRCVPISNHLYFYWYRQILGQKVEFLVSFYNNEISEKSEIFDDQFSVERPDGSNFTLKIRSTKLEDSAMYFCASSDPGQGNTEAFFGQGTRLTVV.

CDR3 loop: CARKDSNYGYTF. DNA for the CDR3: TGTGCTAGAAAAGACAGTAACTATGGCTACACCTTC. The chain recombines TRBV12-5 with TRBJ1-2; D is possibly TRBD1 (5 bases). Germline CDR1 LGHNT, CDR2 FRNRAP. This CDR3 has 12 amino acids. The V and J ends lost 9 bases and 1 base respectively, with 9 bases between them.

The V and J genes are TRBV2 and TRBJ1-1, with TRBD1 matching over 8 bases. Germline V CDR1 and CDR2: SNHLY, FYNNEI. V trimming: 5 bases; J trimming: 7 bases; junction bases outside the gene matches: 6. The CDR3 contains 13 residues. CDR3 coding DNA: TGTGCCAGCAGTTGGCAGGGGGCCGGTGAAGCTTTCTTT. Protein sequence: CASSWQGAGEAFF.